This record looks at one T cell receptor (beta chain) sequence and its context. The antigen remains unidentified. The record originates from a study of cytomegalovirus exposure and HLA in healthy donors. Study-level information: The use of the same platform for the 100 to 150 validation repertoires and the 550 to 700 first-cohort repertoires was reported by a later analysis. Overall study findings and caveats: In vitro checks showed that a few CMV-associated chains really do target CMV antigens.

TCRdb keeps only in-frame clones here, not all; method: immunoSEQ multiplex PCR. In the table there are some 90,000 clones, approximately 84% of which are singletons. The sample was PBMCs. This TCR came from a man younger than 35 in good health and CMV-seropositive.

CDR3 coding DNA: TGTGCCAGCAGCGTAGGTTCGTCGGACACTGAAGCTTTCTTT. Amino acids: CASSVGSSDTEAFF. The gene calls are TRBV9 and TRBJ1-1; D gene uncertain. Trimming left V 0 bases short and J 3 bases short, with 9 bases between. The germline V gene has CDR1 SGDLS and CDR2 YYNGEE. The CDR3 length is 14 residues.